A single sample is the source of the 29 T cell receptor beta chains below, sequenced in a study of spatial heterogeneity in lung cancer. The time point is: sample taken at primary tumor resection. Study-wide findings and caveats: Higher tumor mutation counts went along with higher counts of expanded intratumoral alpha and beta TCRs.

TCRdb analysed the 5' RACE reads with MiXCR anew, one entry per CDR3 protein. The sample includes 8,000 to 9,500 distinct CDR3 sequences, 7% of them seen just once. These receptors' targets are unknown. The material sequenced was lung tumor tissue, taken at surgery. The receptor source for this set is a male donor with early-stage non-small cell lung cancer.

This clonotype was seen at least ten times. This chain links TRBV19 with TRBJ1-6, with TRBD1 identical over 8 bases. Germline values: CDR1 LNHDA, CDR2 SQIVND (reference sequence). The CDR3 is made up of 14 amino acids. V shed 8 bases and J 9 bases; nucleotides not matched to a gene: 9. CDR3 residues: CASSEWDRRSPLHF. The CDR3 DNA sequence: TGTGCCAGTTCAGAATGGGACAGGCGTTCACCCCTCCACTTT.

This clonotype is deemed medium-sized. V and J are TRBV19 and TRBJ1-1; D might be TRBD1 (5 bases). The CDR3 extends over 16 amino acids. Germline lookup yields CDR1 LNHDA and CDR2 SQIVND (reference sequence). V gave up 1 base and J gave up 1 base, with 13 bases separating them. The CDR3 DNA reads as TGTGCCAGTAGTATAGGAATTAGAAGGGGGAACACTGAAGCTTTCTTT. Amino acids: CASSIGIRRGNTEAFF.

This clonotype was recorded at least ten times. In nucleotides, the CDR3 is TGTGCCAGCAGTCCGTCCCAGGGAGCGGGGCATTCCTACGAGCAGTACTTC. It encodes CASSPSQGAGHSYEQYF. The chain has TRBV28 and TRBJ2-7; 7 nucleotides agree with TRBD2. V shed 5 bases and J 1 base; nucleotides not matched to a gene: 14. Germline CDR1 reads MDHEN; CDR2 reads SYDVKM. This CDR3 region has 17 residues.

By sample fraction, this clonotype is medium-sized. The chain couples TRBV28 to TRBJ2-4; 9 bases match TRBD2. Losses at the gene ends were 7 bases for V and 2 bases for J; bases not matched to a gene: 9. The CDR3 sequence is 16 residues long. Germline lookup yields CDR1 MDHEN and CDR2 SYDVKM. The CDR3 loop is CASNPYAGGPKNIQYF. CDR3 coding DNA: TGTGCCAGCAATCCGTACGCGGGAGGGCCCAAAAACATTCAGTACTTC.

By its share, this clonotype is medium-sized. The rearrangement links TRBV24-1 to TRBJ1-5, with D unclear. This CDR3 is built from 12 residues. Germline V lookup: CDR1 KGHDR, CDR2 SFDVKD. Trimming shortened V by 1 base and J by 9 bases, and 6 bases separated the two germline ends. CDR3 DNA: TGTGCCACCAGTGATTTCGGGAGGCCCCAGCATTTT. This codes for CATSDFGRPQHF.

In this sample, this clonotype is medium-sized. CDR3 sequence (DNA): TGCAGTGCTAGGGGGGCGGAGACCCAGTACTTC. Protein product: CSARGAETQYF. V and J are TRBV20-1 and TRBJ2-5, with D perhaps TRBD1 (6 bases). Deletions cut 3 bases from V and 5 bases from J, with 7 bases between. Germline values: CDR1 DFQATT, CDR2 SNEGSKA (reference sequence). The CDR3 totals 11 residues.

This clonotype rates as medium-sized (0.01 to 0.1%). The V call is TRBV19, the J call TRBJ2-2, with 10 nucleotides matching TRBD2. The V gene end was trimmed by 6 bases and the J gene end by 2 bases; junction bases not matched to a gene: 6. In germline, CDR1 is LNHDA, CDR2 SQIVND (reference sequence). The CDR3 has 16 amino acids. For the CDR3, the DNA is TGTGCCAGTAGGACCGGGACTAGCGTAAACACCGGGGAGCTGTTTTTT. Its translation: CASRTGTSVNTGELFF.

The sample holds many counts of this clonotype. The rearrangement links TRBV3-1 to TRBJ2-1, with TRBD2 as a possible D gene (5 bases). The CDR3 is made up of 13 amino acids. Per germline, CDR1 LGHDT and CDR2 YNNKEL (reference sequence). Trimming removed 5 bases at V and 0 bases at J, with 5 bases between. The CDR3 bases are TGTGCCAGCAGCGGGAGCTCCTACAATGAGCAGTTCTTC. Translation: CASSGSSYNEQFF.

Many counts were recorded for this clonotype. J is TRBJ2-7 and V is TRBV4-2, with 9 positions matching TRBD2. Germline lookup yields CDR1 LGHNA and CDR2 YNFKEQ. J lost 7 bases, V lost 0 bases, and 13 bases had no gene match. The CDR3 spans 17 residues. CDR3 coding DNA: TGTGCCAGCAGCCAAGATTTCTCGGGCGGGGGGGCCGGAGAGCAGTACTTC. Translating gives CASSQDFSGGGAGEQYF.

This clonotype was detected ten times or more. The chain uses TRBV12-3 or TRBV12-4 and TRBJ2-6, with D possibly TRBD1 on 6 matching bases. Trimming took 5 bases from V and 7 from J, leaving 12 bases between them. The length of the CDR3 is 14 residues. The CDR3 DNA follows: TGTGCCAGCAGTCTACTGGGGGCAGCCAACGTCCTGACTTTC. Its translation is CASSLLGAANVLTF.

In this sample, this clonotype is medium-sized. This sequence joins TRBV30 and TRBJ2-3, with 9 bases aligning to TRBD2. Germline lookup yields CDR1 GTSNPN and CDR2 SVGIG (reference sequence). The CDR3 length is 14 residues. V was pared by 0 bases and J by 4 bases, with 2 bases of the junction left unmatched. The CDR3 DNA reads TGTGCCTGGAGTGTAGCGGGAGGTTCAGATACGCAGTATTTT. Its translation is CAWSVAGGSDTQYF.

This clonotype qualifies as medium-sized. V is TRBV7-2 and J is TRBJ2-5, with 7 bases matching TRBD1. CDR3 length: 13 residues. After removal of 5 bases from V and 4 bases from J, the junction contained 4 bases not matched to a gene. Germline V CDR1 and CDR2: SGHTA, FQGNSA. The CDR3 loop reads CASSRGGGETQYF. CDR3 DNA: TGTGCCAGCAGCCGAGGGGGCGGAGAGACCCAGTACTTC.

This clonotype is medium-sized by share. V is TRBV5-4 and J is TRBJ2-7; no reliable D call. Trimming removed 4 bases from V and 1 base from J, with 18 bases in between. This CDR3 is built from 16 residues. CDR1 is SGHNT and CDR2 is YYREEE in the germline V gene (reference sequence). The CDR3 loop reads CASSRSDIGRSYEQYF. The CDR3 coding sequence is TGTGCCAGCAGCCGCTCCGACATCGGGCGGTCCTACGAGCAGTACTTC.

Judged by abundance, this clonotype is medium-sized (0.01 to 0.1%). The chain joins TRBV6-2 or TRBV6-3 to TRBJ2-1, with D unclear. The CDR3 contains 13 residues. The germline V gene encodes CDR1 MNHEY and CDR2 SVGEGT. V lost 6 bases and J 4 bases, leaving 10 bases between the germline ends. The CDR3 spells CASSLPPYNEQFF. DNA for the CDR3: TGTGCCAGCAGCTTACCCCCATACAATGAGCAGTTCTTC.

By sample share, this clonotype is medium-sized. The chain is built from TRBV19 and TRBJ2-1, with D unresolved. The CDR3 runs to 14 residues. The germline V and J ends were trimmed by 6 bases and 2 bases, with 11 bases remaining between them. The germline gives CDR1 LNHDA, CDR2 SQIVND (reference sequence). The CDR3 loop is CASRPWVAYNEQFF. CDR3 DNA sequence: TGTGCCAGTAGACCCTGGGTCGCCTACAATGAGCAGTTCTTC.

Details on this clonotype: Given a much more abundant clone one base away, this may be a read error. The conserved closing phenylalanine or tryptophan is absent in this CDR3, likely reflecting a read error. The genes are TRBV12-3 or TRBV12-4 and TRBJ1-3; no clear D gene. Between the trimmed V and J ends, which lost 1 base and 5 bases, there was a span of 0 bases. This CDR3 region has 11 residues. The CDR3 is CASSLGNTIYL. The CDR3 DNA reads as TGTGCCAGCAGTTTAGGAAACACCATATATTTA.

This clonotype is medium-sized within its sample. The rearrangement joins TRBV15 to TRBJ2-2, with 7 bases lining up with TRBD1. CDR1 and CDR2 from the germline V gene are LNHNV and YYDKDF (reference sequence). This CDR3 is built from 16 residues. J gave up 5 bases and V 0 bases, and 6 bases lay outside the gene matches. The CDR3 spells CATSRDSQGETGELFF. The CDR3 DNA sequence: TGTGCCACCAGCAGAGATTCGCAGGGGGAGACCGGGGAGCTGTTTTTT.

By sample share, this clonotype is medium-sized (0.01 to 0.1%). The chain recombines TRBV7-6 with TRBJ2-1; a possible D gene is TRBD2 (5 bases). CDR1 SGHVS and CDR2 FNYEAQ come from the germline V gene. The CDR3 is 14 residues long. Between the trimmed V and J ends, which lost 5 bases and 9 bases, there was a span of 17 bases. CDR3 loop: CASSPRTDEGEQFF. In DNA, the CDR3 is TGTGCCAGCAGCCCTCGGACGGATGAGGGTGAGCAGTTCTTC.

The chain couples TRBV6-2 or TRBV6-3 to TRBJ1-5; 10 positions match TRBD1. V gave up 6 bases and J gave up 7 bases; unmatched junction bases: 12. CDR3 length equals 16 residues. Germline V CDR1 and CDR2: MNHEY, SVGEGT. CDR3 region: CASSRDRGVHGQPQHF. CDR3 nucleotide sequence: TGTGCCAGCAGCCGGGACAGGGGCGTTCATGGGCAGCCCCAGCATTTT.

This clonotype counts as medium-sized. The genes are TRBV24-1 and TRBJ2-3, with a possible D match to TRBD2 (5 bases). The CDR3 extends over 14 amino acids. Germline CDR1 KGHDR, CDR2 SFDVKD. Trimming cost V 4 bases and J 3 bases, with 10 bases left between them. The CDR3 region has the DNA TGTGCCACCAGTGAGGGGAGAATGACAGATACGCAGTATTTT. The encoded protein is CATSEGRMTDTQYF.

This clonotype has ten or more counts. This chain connects TRBV14 to TRBJ2-2; possibly TRBD2 for D (5 bases). This CDR3 region has 15 residues. V was pared by 1 base and J by 5 bases, with 11 bases between. Germline V lookup: CDR1 SGHDN, CDR2 FVKESK. The CDR3 sequence is CASSQAMRGTGELFF. Written as DNA, the CDR3 is TGTGCCAGCAGCCAAGCGATGCGCGGGACCGGGGAGCTGTTTTTT.

This clonotype was found many times. The V and J genes are TRBV6-6 and TRBJ2-5, with 13 positions matching TRBD2. The ends lost 5 bases at V and 2 bases at J; junction bases unmatched: 11. CDR3 length: 18 amino acids. CDR1 is MNHNY and CDR2 is SVGAGI in the germline V gene (reference sequence). Here the CDR3 DNA reads TGTGCCAGCAGTCCGGGACTAGCGGGGCCCCGACCTCAAGAGACCCAGTACTTC. It translates to CASSPGLAGPRPQETQYF.

In its sample, this clonotype was seen many times. This chain links TRBV6-5 with TRBJ2-1; the D gene is possibly TRBD1 (6 bases). Germline-derived CDR1 and CDR2 are MNHEY and SVGAGI. The CDR3 sequence is 15 residues long. The ends were cut back, 2 bases at V and 4 bases at J, with 12 bases in the middle. This CDR3 is CASSYTRTEYNEQFF. CDR3 in DNA: TGTGCCAGCAGTTACACCCGGACAGAATACAATGAGCAGTTCTTC.

This clonotype has just a few counts. The rearrangement uses TRBV14 and TRBJ2-7, with a weak D call TRBD2 (6 bases). The CDR3 has 14 residues. Between the trimmed V and J ends, which lost 2 bases and 2 bases, there was a span of 10 bases. Germline CDR1 SGHDN, CDR2 FVKESK. CDR3: CASSQQGGPYEQYF. Here the CDR3 DNA reads TGTGCCAGCAGCCAACAAGGAGGGCCCTACGAGCAGTACTTC.

In this sample, this clonotype is medium-sized (0.01 to 0.1%). CDR3 DNA: TGCGCCAGCAGCTTGAGCAGGGATCCCAGCTATGGCTACACCTTC. It translates to CASSLSRDPSYGYTF. The chain couples TRBV5-1 to TRBJ1-2, with a tentative D call TRBD1 (5 bases). This CDR3 is 15 amino acids long. Trimming shortened V by 1 base and J by 4 bases, and 14 bases separated the two germline ends. The germline V gene has CDR1 SGHRS and CDR2 YFSETQ. Together with reference TRBV5-1 and TRBJ1-2, the CDR3 gives the full variable domain: KAGVTQTPRYLIKTRGQQVTLSCSPISGHRSVSWYQQTPGQGLQFLFEYFSETQRNKGNFPGRFSGRQFSNSRSEMNVSTLELGDSALYLCASSLSRDPSYGYTFGSGTRLTVV.

This clonotype was detected many times. The V call is TRBV11-2, the J call TRBJ2-5; TRBD2 matches 8 bases. CDR1 is SGHAT, CDR2 FQNNGV, per germline. V was pared by 1 base and J by 4 bases, with 11 bases of the junction left unmatched. The CDR3 is 17 amino acids. The DNA of the CDR3 is TGTGCCAGCAGCTTAGTTTTGAGGGCCGGGGGGGGAGAGACCCAGTACTTC. Protein product: CASSLVLRAGGGETQYF.

This clonotype is deemed medium-sized. The CDR3 spells CASSFFGASGEQFF. The CDR3 coding sequence is TGTGCCAGCAGCTTTTTTGGGGCTAGCGGGGAGCAGTTCTTC. V is TRBV5-5 and J is TRBJ2-1; 8 bases map to TRBD2. Per the germline V gene, CDR1 is SGHKS and CDR2 is YYEKEE (reference sequence). There are 14 residues in the CDR3. Unmatched junction bases numbered 8, after V lost 2 bases and J lost 10 bases.

In this sample, this clonotype is medium-sized. The chain uses TRBV19 and TRBJ2-5, with TRBD1 as a possible D gene (5 bases). The CDR3 sequence is 13 residues long. Germline V CDR1 and CDR2: LNHDA, SQIVND (reference sequence). V lost 7 bases, J lost 6 bases, and 15 bases lay in between. CDR3 sequence reads: CASTDSAVKTQYF. The CDR3, as DNA: TGTGCCAGTACCGACAGTGCTGTCAAGACCCAGTACTTC.

Only a few counts were recorded for this clonotype. The chain's CDR3 is CATSEGTGNVGNQPQHF. CDR3 DNA: TGTGCCACCAGTGAAGGGACAGGGAATGTTGGCAATCAGCCCCAGCATTTT. The chain carries TRBV24-1 and TRBJ1-5, with TRBD1 matching 9 bases. V lost 4 bases to trimming and J lost 2 bases; unmatched junction nucleotides: 8. The CDR3 covers 17 residues. The germline V gene encodes CDR1 KGHDR and CDR2 SFDVKD.